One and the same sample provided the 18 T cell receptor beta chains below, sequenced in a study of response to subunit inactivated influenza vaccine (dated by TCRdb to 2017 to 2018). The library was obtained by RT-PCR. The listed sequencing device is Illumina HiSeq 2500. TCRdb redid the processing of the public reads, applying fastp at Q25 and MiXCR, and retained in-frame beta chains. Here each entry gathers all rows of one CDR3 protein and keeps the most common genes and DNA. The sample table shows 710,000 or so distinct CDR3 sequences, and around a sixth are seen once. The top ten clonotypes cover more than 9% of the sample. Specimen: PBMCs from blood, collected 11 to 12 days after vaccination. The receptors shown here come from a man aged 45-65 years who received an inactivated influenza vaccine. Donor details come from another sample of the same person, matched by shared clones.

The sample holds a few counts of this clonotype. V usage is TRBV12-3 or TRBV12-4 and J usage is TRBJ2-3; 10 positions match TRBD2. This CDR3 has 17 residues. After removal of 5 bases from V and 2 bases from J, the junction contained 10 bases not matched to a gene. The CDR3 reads CASSRLLAGSLTDTQYF. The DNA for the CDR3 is TGTGCCAGCAGTCGCCTACTAGCGGGGAGCCTCACAGATACGCAGTATTTT.

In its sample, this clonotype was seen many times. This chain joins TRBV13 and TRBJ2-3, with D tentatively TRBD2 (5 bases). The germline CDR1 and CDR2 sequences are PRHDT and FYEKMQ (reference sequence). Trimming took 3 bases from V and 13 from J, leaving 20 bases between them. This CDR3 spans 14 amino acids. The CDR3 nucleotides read TGTGCCAGCAGCTTGTATACGGGGAGCGGTTCAGAGTATTTT. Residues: CASSLYTGSGSEYF.

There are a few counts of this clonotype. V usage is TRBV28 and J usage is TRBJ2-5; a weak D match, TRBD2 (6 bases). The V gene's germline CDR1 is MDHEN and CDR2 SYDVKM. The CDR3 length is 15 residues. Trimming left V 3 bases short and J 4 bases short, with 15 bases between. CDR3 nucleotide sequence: TGTGCCAGCAGTTTGGAGGGTCCCCAGGGAGAGACCCAGTACTTC. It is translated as CASSLEGPQGETQYF.

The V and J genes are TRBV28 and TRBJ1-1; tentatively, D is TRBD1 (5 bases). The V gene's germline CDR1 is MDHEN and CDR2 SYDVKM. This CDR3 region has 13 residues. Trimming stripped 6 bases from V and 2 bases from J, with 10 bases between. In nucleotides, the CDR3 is TGTGCCAGCAGCGGGACGCATAACACTGAAGCTTTCTTT. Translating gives CASSGTHNTEAFF.

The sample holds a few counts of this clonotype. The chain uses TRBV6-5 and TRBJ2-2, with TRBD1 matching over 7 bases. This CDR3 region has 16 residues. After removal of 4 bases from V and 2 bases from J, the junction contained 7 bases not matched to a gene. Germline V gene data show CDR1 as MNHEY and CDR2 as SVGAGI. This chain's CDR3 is CASSSPQGENTGELFF. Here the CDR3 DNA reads TGTGCCAGCAGTTCCCCCCAGGGGGAAAACACCGGGGAGCTGTTTTTT.

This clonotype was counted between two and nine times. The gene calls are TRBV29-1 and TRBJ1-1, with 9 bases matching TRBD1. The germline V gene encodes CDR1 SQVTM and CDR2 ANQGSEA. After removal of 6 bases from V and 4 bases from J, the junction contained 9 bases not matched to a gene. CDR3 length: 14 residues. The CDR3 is CSVRTGGRGTEAFF. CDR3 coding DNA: TGCAGCGTCCGTACAGGGGGCAGGGGCACTGAAGCTTTCTTT.

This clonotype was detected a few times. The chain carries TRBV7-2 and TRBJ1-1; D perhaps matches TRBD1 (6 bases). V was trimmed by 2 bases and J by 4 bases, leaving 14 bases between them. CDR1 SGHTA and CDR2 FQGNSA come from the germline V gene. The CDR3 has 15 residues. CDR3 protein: CASSLTRGGGTEAFF. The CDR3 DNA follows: TGTGCCAGCAGCTTAACCCGGGGAGGGGGCACTGAAGCTTTCTTT.

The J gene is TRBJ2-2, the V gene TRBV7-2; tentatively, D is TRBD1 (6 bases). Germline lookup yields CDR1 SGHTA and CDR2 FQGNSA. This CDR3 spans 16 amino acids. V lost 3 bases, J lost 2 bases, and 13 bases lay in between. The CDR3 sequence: CASSFLQGLNTGELFF. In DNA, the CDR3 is TGTGCCAGCAGCTTTCTCCAGGGGCTTAACACCGGGGAGCTGTTTTTT.

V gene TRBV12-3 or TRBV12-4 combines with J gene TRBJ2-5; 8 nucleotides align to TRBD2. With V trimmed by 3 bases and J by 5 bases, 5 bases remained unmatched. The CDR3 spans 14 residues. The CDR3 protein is CASSFSGVWETQYF. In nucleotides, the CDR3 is TGTGCCAGCAGTTTTAGCGGGGTGTGGGAGACCCAGTACTTC.

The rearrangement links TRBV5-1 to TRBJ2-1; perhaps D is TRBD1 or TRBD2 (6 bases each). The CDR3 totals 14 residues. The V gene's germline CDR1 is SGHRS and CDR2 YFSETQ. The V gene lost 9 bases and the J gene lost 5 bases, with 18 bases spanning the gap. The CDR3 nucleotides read TGCGCCACCTCCGCGGGACAATATGACAATGAGCAGTTCTTC. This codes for CATSAGQYDNEQFF.

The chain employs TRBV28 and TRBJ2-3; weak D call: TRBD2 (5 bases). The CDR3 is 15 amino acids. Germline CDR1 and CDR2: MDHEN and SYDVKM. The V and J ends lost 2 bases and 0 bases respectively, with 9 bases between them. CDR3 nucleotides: TGTGCCAGCAGTTTACGGGGTTATAGCACAGATACGCAGTATTTT. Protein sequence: CASSLRGYSTDTQYF.

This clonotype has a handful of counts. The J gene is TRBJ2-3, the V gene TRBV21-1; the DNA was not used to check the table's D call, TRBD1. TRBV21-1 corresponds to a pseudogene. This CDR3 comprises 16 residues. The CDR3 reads CASSEDRGRRTDTQYF. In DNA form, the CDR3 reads TGTGCCAGCAGCGAAGACAGGGGGCGAAGGACAGATACGCAGTATTTT.

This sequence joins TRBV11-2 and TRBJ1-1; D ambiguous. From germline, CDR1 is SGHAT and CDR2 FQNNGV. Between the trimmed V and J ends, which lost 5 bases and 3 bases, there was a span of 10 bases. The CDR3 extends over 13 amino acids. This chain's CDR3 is CASSRTQYTEAFF. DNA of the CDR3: TGTGCCAGCAGCCGGACTCAGTACACTGAAGCTTTCTTT.

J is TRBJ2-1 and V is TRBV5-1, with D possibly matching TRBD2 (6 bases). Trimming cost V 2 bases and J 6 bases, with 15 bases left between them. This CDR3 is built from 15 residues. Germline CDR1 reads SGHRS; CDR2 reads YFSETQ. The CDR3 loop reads CASSFAGPVTNEQFF. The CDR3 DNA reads TGCGCCAGCAGCTTCGCGGGACCGGTCACCAATGAGCAGTTCTTC.

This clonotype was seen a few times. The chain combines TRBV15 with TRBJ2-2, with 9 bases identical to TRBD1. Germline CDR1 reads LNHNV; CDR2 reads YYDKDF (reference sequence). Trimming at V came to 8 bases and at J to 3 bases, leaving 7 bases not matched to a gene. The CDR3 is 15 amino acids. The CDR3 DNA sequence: TGTGCCACCCGCCGTACAGGGGGCGACACCGGGGAGCTGTTTTTT. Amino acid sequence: CATRRTGGDTGELFF.

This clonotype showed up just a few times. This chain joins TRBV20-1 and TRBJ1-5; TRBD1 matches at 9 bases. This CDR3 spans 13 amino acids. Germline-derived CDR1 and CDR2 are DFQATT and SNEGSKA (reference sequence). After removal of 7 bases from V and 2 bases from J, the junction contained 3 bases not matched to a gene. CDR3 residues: CSGQGGGNQPQHF. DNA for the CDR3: TGCAGTGGACAGGGGGGCGGCAATCAGCCCCAGCATTTT.

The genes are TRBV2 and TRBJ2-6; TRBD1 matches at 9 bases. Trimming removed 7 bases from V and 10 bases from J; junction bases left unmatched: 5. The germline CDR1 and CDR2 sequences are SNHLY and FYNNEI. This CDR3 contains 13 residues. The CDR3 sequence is CASNTGQGNVLTF. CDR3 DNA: TGTGCCAGCAATACGGGACAGGGTAACGTCCTGACTTTC.

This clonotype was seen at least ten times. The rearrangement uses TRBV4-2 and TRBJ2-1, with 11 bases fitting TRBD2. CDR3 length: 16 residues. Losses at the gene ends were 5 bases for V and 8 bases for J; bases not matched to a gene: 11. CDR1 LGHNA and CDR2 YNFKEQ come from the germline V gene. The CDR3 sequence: CASSKLLAGEGDEQFF. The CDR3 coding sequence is TGTGCCAGCAGCAAATTACTAGCGGGGGAAGGAGATGAGCAGTTCTTC.